This record covers a single T cell receptor beta chain. Its antigen is as yet unknown. This sample stems from a study of T cells in localized non-small cell lung cancer. Germline V gives CDR1 SGHNT, CDR2 YENEEA. The V and J ends lost 0 bases and 8 bases respectively, with 9 bases between them. The CDR3 is made up of 13 amino acids. Findings of the study overall: Adjacent lung was found to contain a median approximately 60 of the top 100 tumor clones. The highest T cell clonality was in uninvolved adjacent lung, above tumor.

Generated by immunoSEQ multiplex PCR, the TCRdb table keeps only in-frame clones and is missing some. The table shows 25,000 to 35,000 clones, with 80% to 95% occurring only once. The V call is TRBV11-3, the J call TRBJ2-3; maybe TRBD1 (5 bases). The sample in question was peripheral blood, obtained before any cancer treatment. This sequence was found in a female donor of 60 years or more with stage I lung adenocarcinoma. CDR3 in amino acids: CASSLDLRGTQYF. CDR3 sequence (DNA): TGTGCCAGCAGCTTAGATCTAAGGGGTACGCAGTATTTT. The whole variable domain, remainder taken from reference TRBV11-3 and TRBJ2-3, is EAGVVQSPRYKIIEKKQPVAFWCNPISGHNTLYWYLQNLGQGPELLIRYENEEAVDDSQLPKDRFSAERLKGVDSTLKIQPAELGDSAVYLCASSLDLRGTQYFGPGTRLTVL.